The rows below give T cell receptor beta chains drawn from one sample of a study of technical replicates of blood from a few donors. Method: immunoSEQ multiplex PCR; TCRdb's copy keeps in-frame clones and lacks some. In the table there are roughly 79,000 clones, about 94% of which are singletons. Sample: T cells isolated from PBMCs. The receptor source for this set is a human donor in good health. CDR3s include the opening cysteine and the closing phenylalanine or tryptophan. D genes are given only for firm matches. Rows may omit the clone size; those that give it use once, few, many or a size class.

TRBJ2-5 | NA | TRBV9 | NA | TGTGCCAGCAGCTCTGGGCAGCAAGAGACCCAGTACTTC | CASSSGQQETQYF
TRBJ2-5 | NA | TRBV9 | NA | TGTGCCAGCAGCGTAGTGAGAGAGACCCAGTACTTC | CASSVVRETQYF
TRBJ1-2 | NA | TRBV29-1 | NA | TGCAGCGTTGAAGACGGTCGAGGCTATGGCTACACCTTC | CSVEDGRGYGYTF
TRBJ2-7 | NA | TRBV2 | NA | TGTGCCAGCAGTGAATCTTACATCTACGAGCAGTACTTC | CASSESYIYEQYF
TRBJ1-1 | TRBD1 | TRBV7-9 | NA | TGTGCCAGCAGCTCCGGGACAGGGGGCCTTAGGGCTTTCTTT | CASSSGTGGLRAFF
TRBJ2-7 | TRBD1 | TRBV6-6 | NA | TGTGCCAGCAGTCGCTTATTGGGACAGGGGTTATACGAGCAGTACTTC | CASSRLLGQGLYEQYF
TRBJ2-2 | NA | TRBV7-9 | NA | TGTGCCAGCAGCTTAACGGCTGCGGCCGGGGAGCTGTTTTTT | CASSLTAAAGELFF
TRBJ2-1 | NA | TRBV7-2 | NA | TGTGCCAGCAGCTTAGCTAGGCTAGCGAACTACAATGAGCAGTTCTTC | CASSLARLANYNEQFF
TRBJ2-3 | TRBD2 | TRBV28 | NA | TGTGCCAGCAGTTTCGGGACTAGCGGGAGGTCAGATACGCAGTATTTT | CASSFGTSGRSDTQYF
TRBJ1-3 | NA | TRBV7-6 | NA | TGTGCCAGCAGCTCTCATGACATTGCTTACTCTGGAAACACCATATATTTT | CASSSHDIAYSGNTIYF
TRBJ1-5 | TRBD1 | TRBV27 | NA | TGTGCCAGCAGTTTTAGGGGGCAGGGGCAGCCCCAGCATTTT | CASSFRGQGQPQHF
TRBJ1-5 | NA | TRBV27 | NA | TGTGCCAGCAGCCTTAGAGACAACAATCAGCCCCAGCATTTT | CASSLRDNNQPQHF
TRBJ1-1 | NA | TRBV7-9 | NA | TGTGCCAGCAGCTTGGCTGACAGAATGGGAGCTTTCTTT | CASSLADRMGAFF
TRBJ1-3 | TRBD1 | TRBV4-1 | NA | TGCGCCAGCAGCCAAGGCCCGCAGGGGGCGTATGGAAACACCATATATTTT | CASSQGPQGAYGNTIYF
TRBJ2-7 | NA | TRBV21-1 | NA | TGTGCCAGCCACTTATGCAGGGTTTTGAAGTACGAGCAGTACTTC | CASHLCRVLKYEQYF
TRBJ1-2 | NA | TRBV6-5 | NA | TGTGCCAGCAGCCCCGACACCTTTTATGGCTACACCTTC | CASSPDTFYGYTF
TRBJ2-7 | NA | TRBV27 | NA | TGTGCCAGCAGTCCCTTCACAGGTTACGAGCAGTACTTC | CASSPFTGYEQYF
TRBJ2-7 | NA | TRBV11-2 | NA | TGTGCCAGCGCTGTTGGCGGGGTCGAGCAGTACTTC | CASAVGGVEQYF
TRBJ2-6 | NA | TRBV28 | NA | TGTGCCAGCAGTTTCAGCTCTGGGGCCAACGTCCTGACTTTC | CASSFSSGANVLTF
TRBJ1-5 | NA | TRBV7-2 | NA | TGTGCCAGCAGCTACTCTTATCAGCCCCAGCATTTT | CASSYSYQPQHF
TRBJ1-3 | TRBD1 | TRBV25-1 | NA | TGTGCCAGCAGTGGAGGGGACAGGCCAGACACCATATATTTT | CASSGGDRPDTIYF
TRBJ2-1 | NA | TRBV18 | NA | TGTGCCAGCATACCAAGTGGTCTAGCGAGTGAGCAGTTCTTC | CASIPSGLASEQFF
TRBJ2-6 | TRBD1 | TRBV15 | NA | TGTGCCACCAGCAGAGATTATGACAGGGACACGGCTGGGGCCAACGTCCTGACTTTC | CATSRDYDRDTAGANVLTF
TRBJ1-1 | NA | TRBV6-5 | NA | TGTGCCAGCAGTCTACATTTTCAGGGTAACACTGAAGCTTTCTTT | CASSLHFQGNTEAFF
TRBJ1-1 | NA | TRBV11-2 | NA | TGTGCCAGCAGCCCACGACTTTGGGGACACCAAGCTTTCTTT | CASSPRLWGHQAFF
TRBJ2-7 | NA | TRBV15 | NA | TGTGCCACCAGCAGCTATTACGAGCAGTACTTC | CATSSYYEQYF
TRBJ2-7 | NA | TRBV6-1 | once | TGTGCCAGCAGTCAGGACAGTATCTCCTACGAGCAGTACTTC | CASSQDSISYEQYF
TRBJ2-1 | TRBD2 | TRBV2 | NA | TGTGCCACCGCACTACTAGCGGATTCCTACAATGAGCAGTTCTTC | CATALLADSYNEQFF
TRBJ2-7 | NA | TRBV29-1 | once | TGCAGCGTTGAAAAAGGAGGATACGAGCAGTACTTC | CSVEKGGYEQYF
TRBJ2-5 | TRBD2 | TRBV5-1 | NA | TGCGCCAGCAGCTTGCATCGCGGGAGGGACCTGAAAGAGACCCAGTACTTC | CASSLHRGRDLKETQYF
TRBJ1-2 | TRBD1 | TRBV6-1 | NA | TGTGCCAGCAGTGATGGACAGGGAAGAGGTAAAGATGGCTACACCTTC | CASSDGQGRGKDGYTF
TRBJ2-3 | TRBD2 | TRBV2 | NA | TGTGCCCCCAGCGGCTCTCCGACAAGCGGGAGCGCAGATACGCAGTATTTT | CAPSGSPTSGSADTQYF
TRBJ2-1 | TRBD2 | TRBV5-8 | NA | TGTGCCAGCAGCTTGGGAACTAGACTAGCGGGAGTGGGTAATGAGCAGTTCTTC | CASSLGTRLAGVGNEQFF
TRBJ2-1 | TRBD2 | TRBV10-1 | NA | TGCGCCAGCAGTGTTTCGGGAGGGCCTTCTGTTTACAATGAGCAGTTCTTC | CASSVSGGPSVYNEQFF
TRBJ1-6 | NA | TRBV6-1 | NA | TGTGCCAGAGTACAGGTGAATAATTCACCCCTCCACTTT | CARVQVNNSPLHF
TRBJ2-1 | NA | TRBV25-1 | NA | TGTGCCAGCAGCATAAGTAGTTTCAATGAGCAGTTCTTC | CASSISSFNEQFF
TRBJ1-1 | NA | TRBV19 | NA | TGTGCCAGTAGTATGAGGACTGATTCTGAAGCTTTCTTT | CASSMRTDSEAFF
TRBJ2-7 | TRBD1 | TRBV27 | NA | TGTGCCAGCAGTTTAAGGCAGGGGGAGAACTACGAGCAGTACTTC | CASSLRQGENYEQYF
TRBJ1-2 | NA | TRBV30 | NA | TGTGCCTGGACGACAGGCAACTATGGCTACACCTTC | CAWTTGNYGYTF
TRBJ2-1 | TRBD2 | TRBV20-1 | NA | TGCAGCGGACTAGCCTGGAATGAGCAGTTCTTC | CSGLAWNEQFF
TRBJ2-7 | NA | TRBV11-2 | NA | TGTGCCAGCAGCGTATCTAGGGGTCCCGCCTACGAGCAGTACTTC | CASSVSRGPAYEQYF
TRBJ2-5 | NA | TRBV30 | NA | TGTGCCTGGAGTGGAGGGACCCAGTACTTC | CAWSGGTQYF
TRBJ1-4 | TRBD1 | TRBV28 | once | TGTGCCAGCAGCATCAACAGGGGTGGGGAAAAACTGTTTTTT | CASSINRGGEKLFF
TRBJ2-7 | NA | TRBV11-3 | NA | TGTGCCAGCAGCCCATCAGATAGCGAAGCCTACGAGCAGTACTTC | CASSPSDSEAYEQYF
TRBJ2-3 | TRBD2 | TRBV7-3 | NA | TGTGCCAGCAGCACGGCGGCGGGAGGCGGCGGAGATACGCAGTATTTT | CASSTAAGGGGDTQYF
TRBJ1-5 | TRBD1 | TRBV6-5 | NA | TGTGCCAGCAGTTACGTCTGGGACAGGGATAATCAGCCCCAGCATTTT | CASSYVWDRDNQPQHF
TRBJ2-1 | NA | TRBV7-3 | NA | TGTGCCAGCAGCTTAACTAGCGTTAATGAGCAGTTCTTC | CASSLTSVNEQFF
TRBJ2-5 | NA | TRBV29-1 | NA | TGCAGCGTTGAACTAGGCAGTAGGGGAGAGACCCAGTACTTC | CSVELGSRGETQYF
TRBJ1-1 | NA | TRBV4-1 | NA | TGCGCCAGCAGCCAAGCGAGCGGGCACACTGAAGCTTTCTTT | CASSQASGHTEAFF
TRBJ2-2 | NA | TRBV15 | NA | TGTGCCACCAGCAGAGGGAGGAACACCGGGGAGCTGTTTTTT | CATSRGRNTGELFF
TRBJ1-2 | NA | TRBV7-9 | NA | TGTGCCAGCAGCCCCGACAGTTCTAACGGCTACACCTTC | CASSPDSSNGYTF
TRBJ2-7 | TRBD2 | TRBV28 | few | TGTGCCAGCAGTTTAGGGCTAGCGGGAGTAAGTGAGCAGTACTTC | CASSLGLAGVSEQYF
TRBJ2-5 | TRBD1 | TRBV29-1 | NA | TGCAGCGTTGGGCTACAGGGGCGAGAGACCCAGTACTTC | CSVGLQGRETQYF
TRBJ2-5 | NA | TRBV7-3 | once | TGTGCCAGCAGCTTACAGTTTGCAGAGACCCAGTACTTC | CASSLQFAETQYF